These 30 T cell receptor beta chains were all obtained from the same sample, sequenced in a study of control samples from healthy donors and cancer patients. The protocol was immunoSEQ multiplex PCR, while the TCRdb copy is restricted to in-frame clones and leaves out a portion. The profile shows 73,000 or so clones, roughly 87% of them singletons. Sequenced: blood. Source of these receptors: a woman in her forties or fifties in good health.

The CDR3 loop reads CASSLAGRGQGDYGYTF. The CDR3 DNA is TGTGCCAGCAGCTTAGCCGGCCGGGGACAGGGAGATTATGGCTACACCTTC. This chain connects TRBV7-9 to TRBJ1-2; 9 bases align to TRBD1. Per germline, CDR1 SEHNR and CDR2 FQNEAQ (reference sequence). This CDR3 spans 17 amino acids. The V and J ends lost 0 bases and 5 bases, in that order; junction bases with no gene match: 10. The whole variable domain, remainder taken from reference TRBV7-9 and TRBJ1-2, is DTGVSQNPRHKITKRGQNVTFRCDPISEHNRLYWYRQTLGQGPEFLTYFQNEAQLEKSRLLSDRFSAERPKGSFSTLEIQRTEQGDSAMYLCASSLAGRGQGDYGYTFGSGTRLTVV.

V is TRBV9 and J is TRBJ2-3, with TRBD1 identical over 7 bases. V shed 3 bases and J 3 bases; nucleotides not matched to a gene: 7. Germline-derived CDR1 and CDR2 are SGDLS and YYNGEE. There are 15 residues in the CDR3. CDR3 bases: TGTGCCAGCAGCGCCCGGGACAGAAGGACAGATACGCAGTATTTT. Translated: CASSARDRRTDTQYF.

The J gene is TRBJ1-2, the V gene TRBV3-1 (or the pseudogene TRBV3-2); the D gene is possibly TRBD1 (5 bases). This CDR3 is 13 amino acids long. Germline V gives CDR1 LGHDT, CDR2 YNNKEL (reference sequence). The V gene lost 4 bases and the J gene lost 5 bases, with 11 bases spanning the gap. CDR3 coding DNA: TGTGCCAGCAGCCCAGGGCCCTCTTATGGCTACACCTTC. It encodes CASSPGPSYGYTF.

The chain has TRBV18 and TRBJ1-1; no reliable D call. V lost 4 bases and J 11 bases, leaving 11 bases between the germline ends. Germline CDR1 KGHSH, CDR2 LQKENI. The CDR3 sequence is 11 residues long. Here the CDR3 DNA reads TGTGCCAGCTCACAAGGATCTGGGGCTTTCTTT. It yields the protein CASSQGSGAFF.

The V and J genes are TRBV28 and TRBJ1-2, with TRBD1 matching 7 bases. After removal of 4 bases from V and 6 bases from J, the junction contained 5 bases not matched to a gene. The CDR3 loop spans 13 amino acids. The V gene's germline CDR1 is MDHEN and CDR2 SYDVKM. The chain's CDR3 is CASSSTDRDGYTF. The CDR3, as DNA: TGTGCCAGCAGTTCGACCGACAGGGATGGCTACACCTTC.

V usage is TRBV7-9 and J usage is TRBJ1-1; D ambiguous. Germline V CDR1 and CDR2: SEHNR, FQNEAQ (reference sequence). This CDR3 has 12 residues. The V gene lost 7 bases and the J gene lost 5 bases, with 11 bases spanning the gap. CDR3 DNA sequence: TGTGCCAGCACTAATCCGTGGACTGAAGCTTTCTTT. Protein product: CASTNPWTEAFF.

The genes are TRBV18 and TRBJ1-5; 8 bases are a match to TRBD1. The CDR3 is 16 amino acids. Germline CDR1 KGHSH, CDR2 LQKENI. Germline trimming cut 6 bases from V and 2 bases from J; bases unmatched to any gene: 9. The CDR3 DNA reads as TGTGCCAGCTCCCCTTTTGAGACAGGGGGCAATCAGCCCCAGCATTTT. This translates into CASSPFETGGNQPQHF.

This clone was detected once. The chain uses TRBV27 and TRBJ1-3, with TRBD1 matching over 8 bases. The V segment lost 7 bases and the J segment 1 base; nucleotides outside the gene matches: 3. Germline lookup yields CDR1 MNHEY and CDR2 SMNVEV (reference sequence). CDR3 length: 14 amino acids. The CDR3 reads CASKGQGSGNTIYF. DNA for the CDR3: TGTGCCAGCAAAGGACAGGGTTCTGGAAACACCATATATTTT.

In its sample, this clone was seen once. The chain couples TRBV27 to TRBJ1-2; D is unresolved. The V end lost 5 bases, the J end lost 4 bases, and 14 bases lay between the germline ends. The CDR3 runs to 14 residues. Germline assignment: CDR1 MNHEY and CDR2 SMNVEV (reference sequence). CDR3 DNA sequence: TGTGCCAGCAGTGCCCAAGCCGGGTCCTATGGCTACACCTTC. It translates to CASSAQAGSYGYTF.

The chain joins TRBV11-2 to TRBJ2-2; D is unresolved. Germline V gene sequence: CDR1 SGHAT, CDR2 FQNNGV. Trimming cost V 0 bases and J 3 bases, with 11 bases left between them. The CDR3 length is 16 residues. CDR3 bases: TGTGCCAGCAGCTTAGATTCCGGGCGGTACACCGGGGAGCTGTTTTTT. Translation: CASSLDSGRYTGELFF.

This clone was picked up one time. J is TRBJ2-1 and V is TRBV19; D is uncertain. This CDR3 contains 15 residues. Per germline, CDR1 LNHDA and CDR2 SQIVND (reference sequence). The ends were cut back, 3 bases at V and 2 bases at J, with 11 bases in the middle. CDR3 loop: CASSIEQQPYNEQFF. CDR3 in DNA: TGTGCCAGTAGTATTGAGCAGCAACCCTACAATGAGCAGTTCTTC.

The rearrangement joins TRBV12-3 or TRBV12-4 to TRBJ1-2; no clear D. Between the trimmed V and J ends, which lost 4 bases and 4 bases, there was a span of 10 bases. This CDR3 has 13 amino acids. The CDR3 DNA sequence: TGTGCCAGCAGTTCCCTGGGAAGCTATGGCTACACCTTC. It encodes CASSSLGSYGYTF.

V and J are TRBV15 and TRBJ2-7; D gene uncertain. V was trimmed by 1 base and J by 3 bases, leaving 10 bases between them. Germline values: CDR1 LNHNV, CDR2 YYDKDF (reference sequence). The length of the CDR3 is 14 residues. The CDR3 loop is CATSRAGRLYEQYF. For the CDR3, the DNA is TGTGCCACCAGCAGAGCGGGTCGACTCTACGAGCAGTACTTC.

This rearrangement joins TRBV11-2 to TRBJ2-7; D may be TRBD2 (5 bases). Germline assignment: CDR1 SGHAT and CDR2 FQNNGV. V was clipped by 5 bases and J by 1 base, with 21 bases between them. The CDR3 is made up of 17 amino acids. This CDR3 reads CASSPVRVGMPSYEQYF. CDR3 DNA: TGTGCCAGCAGCCCTGTACGGGTCGGGATGCCTTCCTACGAGCAGTACTTC.

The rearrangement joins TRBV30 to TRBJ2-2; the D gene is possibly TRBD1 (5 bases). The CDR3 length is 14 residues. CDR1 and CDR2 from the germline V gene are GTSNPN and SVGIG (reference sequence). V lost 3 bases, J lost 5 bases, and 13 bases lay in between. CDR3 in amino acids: CAWRGAGWTGELFF. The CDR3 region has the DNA TGTGCCTGGAGAGGGGCAGGGTGGACCGGGGAGCTGTTTTTT. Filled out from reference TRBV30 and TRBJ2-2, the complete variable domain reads SQTIHQWPATLVQPVGSPLSLECTVEGTSNPNLYWYRQAAGRGLQLLFYSVGIGQISSEVPQNLSASRPQDRQFILSSKKLLLSDSGFYLCAWRGAGWTGELFFGEGSRLTVL.

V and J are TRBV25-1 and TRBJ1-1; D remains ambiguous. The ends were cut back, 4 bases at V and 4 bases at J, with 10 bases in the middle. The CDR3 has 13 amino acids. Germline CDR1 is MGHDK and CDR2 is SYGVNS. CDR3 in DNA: TGTGCCAGCAGTGGTCCGCTTGGCACTGAAGCTTTCTTT. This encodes CASSGPLGTEAFF.

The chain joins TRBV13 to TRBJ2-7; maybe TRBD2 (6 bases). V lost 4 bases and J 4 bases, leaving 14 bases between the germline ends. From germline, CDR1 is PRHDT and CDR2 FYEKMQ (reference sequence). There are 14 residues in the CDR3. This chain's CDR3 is CASSSRGTDYEQYF. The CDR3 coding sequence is TGTGCCAGCAGCTCACGGGGGACGGATTACGAGCAGTACTTC. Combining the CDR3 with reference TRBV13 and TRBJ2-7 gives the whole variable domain AAGVIQSPRHLIKEKRETATLKCYPIPRHDTVYWYQQGPGQDPQFLISFYEKMQSDKGSIPDRFSAQQFSDYHSELNMSSLELGDSALYFCASSSRGTDYEQYFGPGTRLTVT.

The CDR3 coding sequence is TGTGCCAGTAAACCTGGGGGTAGCGGGAGTTCCTACAATGAGCAGTTCTTC. Translated: CASKPGGSGSSYNEQFF. The chain joins TRBV19 to TRBJ2-1, with 9 bases matching TRBD2. V was pared by 7 bases and J by 1 base, with 11 bases of the junction left unmatched. CDR3 length: 17 amino acids. Germline assignment: CDR1 LNHDA and CDR2 SQIVND (reference sequence).

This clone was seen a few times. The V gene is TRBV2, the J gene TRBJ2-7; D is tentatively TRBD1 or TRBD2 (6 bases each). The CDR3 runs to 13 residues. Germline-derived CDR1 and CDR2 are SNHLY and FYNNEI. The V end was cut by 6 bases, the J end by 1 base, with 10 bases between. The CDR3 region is CASRGGLSYEQYF. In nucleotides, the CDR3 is TGTGCCAGCAGAGGGGGGCTTTCCTACGAGCAGTACTTC. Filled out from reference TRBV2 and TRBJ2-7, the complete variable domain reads EPEVTQTPSHQVTQMGQEVILRCVPISNHLYFYWYRQILGQKVEFLVSFYNNEISEKSEIFDDQFSVERPDGSNFTLKIRSTKLEDSAMYFCASRGGLSYEQYFGPGTRLTVT.

CDR3 nucleotide sequence: TGTGCCAGCAGTTTATTCTCGGGACTAACTAGCATCATTTCCTACGAGCAGTACTTC. Translation: CASSLFSGLTSIISYEQYF. The chain employs TRBV28 and TRBJ2-7; 7 positions agree with TRBD2. Trimming took 1 base from V and 1 from J; bases not matched to a gene: 16. CDR1 is MDHEN and CDR2 is SYDVKM in the germline V gene. The CDR3 contains 19 residues. Supplemented by reference TRBV28 and TRBJ2-7, the full variable domain reads DVKVTQSSRYLVKRTGEKVFLECVQDMDHENMFWYRQDPGLGLRLIYFSYDVKMKEKGDIPEGYSVSREKKERFSLILESASTNQTSMYLCASSLFSGLTSIISYEQYFGPGTRLTVT.

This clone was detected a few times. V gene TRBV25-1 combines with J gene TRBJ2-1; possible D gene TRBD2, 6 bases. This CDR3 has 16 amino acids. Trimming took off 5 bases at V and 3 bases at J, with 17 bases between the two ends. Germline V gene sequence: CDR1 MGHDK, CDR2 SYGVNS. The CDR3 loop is CASSLPGLTHYNEQFF. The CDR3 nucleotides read TGTGCCAGCAGTCTACCGGGACTGACGCACTACAATGAGCAGTTCTTC.

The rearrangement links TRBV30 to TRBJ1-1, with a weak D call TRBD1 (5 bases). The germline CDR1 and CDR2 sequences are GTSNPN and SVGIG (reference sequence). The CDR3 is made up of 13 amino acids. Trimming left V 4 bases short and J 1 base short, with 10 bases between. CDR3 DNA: TGTGCCTGGAACAGGCATGAGAACACTGAAGCTTTCTTT. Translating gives CAWNRHENTEAFF.

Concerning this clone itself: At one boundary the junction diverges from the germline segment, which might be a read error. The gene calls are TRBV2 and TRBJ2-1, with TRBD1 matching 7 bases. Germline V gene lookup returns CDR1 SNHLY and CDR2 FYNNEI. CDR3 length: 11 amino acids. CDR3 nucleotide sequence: TGTGCCAGCAGTTCGGACAGGCAGAATCTCTTC. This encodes CASSSDRQNLF.

CDR3 residues: CASSLSVTGELFF. The CDR3 DNA reads as TGTGCCAGCAGTTTAAGCGTAACCGGGGAGCTGTTTTTT. The genes are TRBV27 and TRBJ2-2; no clear D gene. The V and J ends lost 2 bases and 5 bases respectively, with 6 bases between them. Germline V gene lookup returns CDR1 MNHEY and CDR2 SMNVEV (reference sequence). The CDR3 has 13 amino acids.

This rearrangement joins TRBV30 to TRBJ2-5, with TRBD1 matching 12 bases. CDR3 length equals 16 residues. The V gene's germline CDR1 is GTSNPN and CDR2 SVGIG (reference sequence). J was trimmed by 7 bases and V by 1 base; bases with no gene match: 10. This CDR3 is CAWSATGTGGAGTQYF. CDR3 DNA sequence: TGTGCCTGGAGTGCAACCGGGACAGGGGGCGCGGGGACCCAGTACTTC. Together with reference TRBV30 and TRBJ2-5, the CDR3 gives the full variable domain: SQTIHQWPATLVQPVGSPLSLECTVEGTSNPNLYWYRQAAGRGLQLLFYSVGIGQISSEVPQNLSASRPQDRQFILSSKKLLLSDSGFYLCAWSATGTGGAGTQYFGPGTRLLVL.

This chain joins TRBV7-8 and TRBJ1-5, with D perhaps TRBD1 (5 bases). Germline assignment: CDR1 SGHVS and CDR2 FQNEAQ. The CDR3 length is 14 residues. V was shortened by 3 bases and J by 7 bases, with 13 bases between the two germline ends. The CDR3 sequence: CASSFRGVGQPQHF. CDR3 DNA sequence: TGTGCCAGCAGCTTCCGAGGGGTGGGGCAGCCCCAGCATTTT.

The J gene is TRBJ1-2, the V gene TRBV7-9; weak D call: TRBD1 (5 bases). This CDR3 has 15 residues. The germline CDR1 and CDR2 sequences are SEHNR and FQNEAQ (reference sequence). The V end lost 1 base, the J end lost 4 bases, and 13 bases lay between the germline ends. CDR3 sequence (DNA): TGTGCCAGCAGCTTAGGTTCCCAGGGCGGCTATGGCTACACCTTC. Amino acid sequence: CASSLGSQGGYGYTF.

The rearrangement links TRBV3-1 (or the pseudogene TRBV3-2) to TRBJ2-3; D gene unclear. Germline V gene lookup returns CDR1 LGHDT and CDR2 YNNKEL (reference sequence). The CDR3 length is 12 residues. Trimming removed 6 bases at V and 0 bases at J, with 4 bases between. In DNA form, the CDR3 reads TGTGCCAGCAGATCTAGCACAGATACGCAGTATTTT. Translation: CASRSSTDTQYF.

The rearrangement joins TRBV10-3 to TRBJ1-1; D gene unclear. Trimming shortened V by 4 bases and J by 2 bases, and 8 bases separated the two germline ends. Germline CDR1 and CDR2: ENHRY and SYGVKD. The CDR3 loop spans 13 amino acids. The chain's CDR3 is CAISVQLNTEAFF. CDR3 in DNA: TGTGCCATCAGTGTGCAGCTCAACACTGAAGCTTTCTTT.

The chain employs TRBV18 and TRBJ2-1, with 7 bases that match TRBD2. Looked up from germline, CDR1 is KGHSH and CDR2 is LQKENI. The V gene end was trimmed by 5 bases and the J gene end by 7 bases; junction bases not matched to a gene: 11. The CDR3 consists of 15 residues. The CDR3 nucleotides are TGTGCCAGCTCAAGGAGCCGGGACGGGGGGAATGAGCAGTTCTTC. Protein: CASSRSRDGGNEQFF. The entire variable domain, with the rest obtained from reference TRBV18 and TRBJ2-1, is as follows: NAGVMQNPRHLVRRRGQEARLRCSPMKGHSHVYWYRQLPEEGLKFMVYLQKENIIDESGMPKERFSAEFPKEGPSILRIQQVVRGDSAAYFCASSRSRDGGNEQFFGPGTRLTVL.